These 24 T cell receptor beta chains were sequenced from one sample in a study of blood T cells in healthy people across ages. Combining a sample-barcoded 5' primer with a J-beta primer mix, a second PCR ran for 7 to 11 cycles. Using its own MiXCR run on the 5' RACE reads, TCRdb lists one record per CDR3 protein. In the table there are 550,000 to 800,000 distinct CDR3 sequences, around 20% of which are singletons. The material sequenced was blood. The receptors here all came from a man between 65 and 80 years old in good health.

The V and J genes are TRBV20-1 and TRBJ2-1; 8 nucleotides line up with TRBD2. J gave up 4 bases and V 3 bases, and 11 bases lay outside the gene matches. Germline V gene data show CDR1 as DFQATT and CDR2 as SNEGSKA (reference sequence). This CDR3 is 16 amino acids long. CDR3 bases: TGCAGTGCTAGGGCTCTGACTAGCGAAGTTTACAATGAGCAGTTCTTC. Its protein product is CSARALTSEVYNEQFF.

The chain employs TRBV5-1 and TRBJ2-3; D remains ambiguous. Germline CDR1 SGHRS, CDR2 YFSETQ. CDR3 length: 17 amino acids. Between the trimmed V and J ends, which lost 0 bases and 0 bases, there was a span of 14 bases. CDR3 sequence: CASSLGQSHPSTDTQYF. As DNA, the CDR3 is TGCGCCAGCAGCTTGGGACAATCCCATCCTAGCACAGATACGCAGTATTTT.

Only a few counts were recorded for this clonotype. The V call is TRBV5-1, the J call TRBJ1-1; TRBD1 matches at 7 bases. Germline values: CDR1 SGHRS, CDR2 YFSETQ. The J segment lost 4 bases and the V segment lost 0 bases, leaving 9 bases of the junction unmatched. The CDR3 extends over 16 amino acids. The CDR3 DNA follows: TGCGCCAGCAGCTTGGGGGGACAGTCTGGAACCACTGAAGCTTTCTTT. The encoded protein is CASSLGGQSGTTEAFF. Filled out from reference TRBV5-1 and TRBJ1-1, the complete variable domain reads KAGVTQTPRYLIKTRGQQVTLSCSPISGHRSVSWYQQTPGQGLQFLFEYFSETQRNKGNFPGRFSGRQFSNSRSEMNVSTLELGDSALYLCASSLGGQSGTTEAFFGQGTRLTVV.

The CDR3 protein is CSAKASGSETGELFF. For the CDR3, the DNA is TGCAGTGCTAAAGCTAGCGGGAGTGAGACCGGGGAGCTGTTTTTT. V usage is TRBV20-1 and J usage is TRBJ2-2, with 10 bases fitting TRBD2. Germline values: CDR1 DFQATT, CDR2 SNEGSKA (reference sequence). The CDR3 consists of 15 residues. With V trimmed by 4 bases and J by 5 bases, 7 bases remained unmatched.

This clonotype was counted a few times. The chain has TRBV6-2 or TRBV6-3 and TRBJ1-2, with TRBD1 as a possible D gene (5 bases). CDR1 is MNHEY, CDR2 SVGEGT, per germline. This CDR3 has 13 residues. Trimming stripped 4 bases from V and 5 bases from J, with 11 bases between. The CDR3 DNA sequence: TGTGCCAGCAGTTTGGACAACGTATATGGCTACACCTTC. As protein: CASSLDNVYGYTF.

The rearrangement links TRBV20-1 to TRBJ2-3; tentative D call: TRBD2 (6 bases). The CDR3 covers 15 residues. V was pared by 0 bases and J by 1 base, with 11 bases between. Germline assignment: CDR1 DFQATT and CDR2 SNEGSKA (reference sequence). Here the CDR3 reads CSARDGTGRTDTQYF. The CDR3 region has the DNA TGCAGTGCTAGAGATGGGACTGGACGCACAGATACGCAGTATTTT.

The gene calls are TRBV10-3 and TRBJ2-1; 12 bases fit TRBD2. This CDR3 has 17 amino acids. V was pared by 6 bases and J by 2 bases, with 8 bases of the junction left unmatched. Germline assignment: CDR1 ENHRY and CDR2 SYGVKD. The CDR3 loop reads CAIRALAGGAPYNEQFF. The DNA for the CDR3 is TGTGCCATCAGAGCACTAGCGGGAGGTGCCCCCTACAATGAGCAGTTCTTC.

The chain uses TRBV12-1 and TRBJ2-5; TRBD1 is the table's D call and was not checked against the DNA. TRBV12-1 is annotated as a pseudogene. The CDR3 covers 15 residues. The CDR3 nucleotides read TGTGCCACCTCCCCCGGGAGGCAACGTGGGGAGACCCAGTACTTC. Its protein is CATSPGRQRGETQYF.

There are many counts of this clonotype. V usage is TRBV10-2 and J usage is TRBJ2-1; 12 positions agree with TRBD2. Gene TRBJ2-7 matches the end of the DNA better, so the J call may be wrong. The length of the CDR3 is 15 residues. Per the germline V gene, CDR1 is WSHSY and CDR2 is SAAADI. In nucleotides, the CDR3 is TGCGCCAGCAGACTCGGGACTAGCGGGCCCTACGAGCAGTACTTC. Amino acids: CASRLGTSGPYEQYF.

CDR3 residues: CASSLSGPPNTEAFF. The CDR3 region has the DNA TGTGCCAGCAGTTTATCAGGTCCCCCTAACACTGAAGCTTTCTTT. The rearrangement uses TRBV27 and TRBJ1-1; no reliable D call. The germline V and J ends were trimmed by 0 bases and 2 bases, with 10 bases remaining between them. Germline-derived CDR1 and CDR2 are MNHEY and SMNVEV (reference sequence). This CDR3 is 15 amino acids long.

The V call is TRBV9, the J call TRBJ2-7; D perhaps matches TRBD2 (7 bases). The V gene lost 3 bases and the J gene lost 5 bases, with 18 bases spanning the gap. Germline CDR1 SGDLS, CDR2 YYNGEE. The CDR3 covers 15 residues. CDR3 nucleotides: TGTGCCAGCAGCGAGGGGGGGGCGCTTAGGAACGAGCAGTACTTC. Amino acids: CASSEGGALRNEQYF.

This clonotype was seen more than once but under ten times. V usage is TRBV7-3 and J usage is TRBJ2-5; 7 bases line up with TRBD1. The end of the DNA aligns better with TRBJ2-1, so the J call may be wrong. The CDR3 sequence is 15 residues long. Germline V lookup: CDR1 SGHTA, CDR2 FQGTGA. The CDR3 bases are TGTGCCAGCAACCGATCGGGACAGTTGAACAATGAGCAGTTCTTC. As protein: CASNRSGQLNNEQFF.

Of note for this clonotype: A read error is possible here, since a much larger clone lies one base away. This rearrangement joins TRBV7-9 to TRBJ2-5; possible D gene TRBD2, 6 bases. The CDR3 is 12 amino acids. Germline V CDR1 and CDR2: SEHNR, FQNEAQ (reference sequence). The DNA of the CDR3 is TGTGCCGGCAGCTTAAGCGGGGAGACCCAGTACTTC. Amino acid sequence: CAGSLSGETQYF.

This clonotype was seen a handful of times. This chain connects TRBV11-2 to TRBJ1-4, with unresolved D. Trimming removed 5 bases from V and 0 bases from J, with 7 bases in between. Per germline, CDR1 SGHAT and CDR2 FQNNGV. The CDR3 loop spans 14 amino acids. CDR3 sequence (DNA): TGTGCCAGCAGCCGAGAAGCAACTAATGAAAAACTGTTTTTT. Its protein is CASSREATNEKLFF.

This chain connects TRBV2 to TRBJ1-5, with D perhaps TRBD1 (6 bases). CDR1 and CDR2 from the germline V gene are SNHLY and FYNNEI. Trimming took off 11 bases at V and 3 bases at J, with 11 bases between the two ends. The CDR3 is 12 amino acids. The CDR3 loop reads CAGGQLNQPQHF. For the CDR3, the DNA is TGTGCCGGAGGACAGCTCAATCAGCCCCAGCATTTT.

This clonotype was observed many times. The V gene is TRBV5-1, the J gene TRBJ1-3, with D unclear. Germline V gene lookup returns CDR1 SGHRS and CDR2 YFSETQ. The CDR3 is made up of 14 amino acids. V lost 5 bases to trimming and J lost 3 bases, with 12 bases between them. The CDR3 DNA sequence: TGCGCCAGCAGTCAGTCAGGAGGTGGAAACACCATATATTTT. Protein product: CASSQSGGGNTIYF.

This clonotype was counted ten times or more. J is TRBJ1-1 and V is TRBV20-1; D possibly corresponds to TRBD1 (5 bases). V was clipped by 6 bases and J by 2 bases, with 13 bases between them. In germline, CDR1 is DFQATT, CDR2 SNEGSKA (reference sequence). This CDR3 is 13 amino acids long. CDR3 sequence: CSAHRQSNTEAFF. Here the CDR3 DNA reads TGCAGTGCCCACCGACAGTCTAACACTGAAGCTTTCTTT.

This clonotype has ten or more counts. CDR3 nucleotide sequence: TGCAGTGCTTCAGCGGGAGCTAGCTACGAGCAGTACTTC. Protein product: CSASAGASYEQYF. The gene calls are TRBV20-1 and TRBJ2-5, with 8 bases that match TRBD2. The end of the DNA fits TRBJ2-7 better, so the J call may be wrong. The germline CDR1 and CDR2 sequences are DFQATT and SNEGSKA (reference sequence). There are 13 residues in the CDR3.

V usage is TRBV7-2 and J usage is TRBJ2-7, with 8 bases aligning to TRBD2. The CDR3 totals 15 residues. Trimming removed 3 bases from V and 1 base from J; junction bases left unmatched: 5. Germline V gene sequence: CDR1 SGHTA, CDR2 FQGNSA. The DNA of the CDR3 is TGTGCCAGCAGCTTTCGACTAGCGCCTTCCTACGAGCAGTACTTC. The encoded protein is CASSFRLAPSYEQYF.

This clonotype was seen only a few times. Sequence at one end of the junction differs from germline and may be a read error. The V gene is TRBV28, the J gene TRBJ1-4; maybe TRBD1 (6 bases). This CDR3 is 14 amino acids long. Germline-derived CDR1 and CDR2 are MDHEN and SYDVKM. This CDR3 reads CASSRGGLYEELFF. CDR3 sequence (DNA): TGTGCCAGCAGTCGAGGGGGGTTGTATGAAGAACTGTTTTTT.

This clonotype was observed a handful of times. V usage is TRBV7-8 and J usage is TRBJ2-5; 9 nucleotides line up with TRBD2. The end of the DNA fits TRBJ2-1 better, so the J call may be wrong. The CDR3 is 15 residues long. Germline-derived CDR1 and CDR2 are SGHVS and FQNEAQ. The CDR3 DNA sequence: TGTGCCAGCAGCTTTAGCGGGAGATCGGACGATGAGCAGTTCTTC. Its translation is CASSFSGRSDDEQFF.

The chain recombines TRBV7-2 with TRBJ2-5, with D unclear. Trimming shortened V by 7 bases and J by 5 bases, and 17 bases separated the two germline ends. This CDR3 comprises 14 residues. Germline V gene data show CDR1 as SGHTA and CDR2 as FQGNSA. CDR3 bases: TGTGCCAGCACCAAATCTAGGGTTTGGGAGACCCAGTACTTC. Its translation: CASTKSRVWETQYF.

This clonotype was observed a few times. This chain uses TRBV3-1 with TRBJ2-1; the D call may be TRBD1 or TRBD2 (6 bases each). Germline V gene data show CDR1 as LGHDT and CDR2 as YNNKEL (reference sequence). V lost 1 base to trimming and J lost 3 bases, with 13 bases between them. CDR3 size: 16 residues. CDR3 in amino acids: CASSQGWKGGYNEQFF. CDR3 sequence (DNA): TGTGCCAGCAGCCAAGGTTGGAAGGGGGGCTACAATGAGCAGTTCTTC.

This clonotype has a handful of counts. The V gene is TRBV20-1, the J gene TRBJ2-3; 10 nucleotides line up with TRBD2. The germline CDR1 and CDR2 sequences are DFQATT and SNEGSKA (reference sequence). V lost 0 bases and J lost 2; bases outside the gene matches: 8. The CDR3 has 17 residues. The CDR3 DNA reads TGCAGTGCTAGAGATTCCGTACTAGCGGGGTACACAGATACGCAGTATTTT. The encoded protein is CSARDSVLAGYTDTQYF.